These T cell receptor beta chains were read from a single sample in a study of identical twins' blood T cells. TCRdb fed the 5' RACE reads into MiXCR, producing one record per CDR3 protein. Of around 380,000 distinct CDR3 sequences in the sample, roughly 30% were seen once. Sequenced: PBMCs. The source is a woman aged 18-49 years in good health. CDR3s include the opening cysteine and the closing phenylalanine or tryptophan. The D gene is left open where the match is weak. Size is omitted from some rows. Given values are once, few, many or a class for expanded clones.

size: NA
V: TRBV19
J: TRBJ1-2
D: NA
CDR3: CASSNPRQTDGYTF
DNA: TGTGCCAGTAGTAACCCCCGACAGACAGATGGCTACACCTTC

size: NA
V: TRBV4-1
J: TRBJ2-2
D: NA
CDR3: CASSQAPAQANTGELFF
DNA: TGCGCCAGCAGCCAAGCTCCGGCCCAGGCGAACACCGGGGAGCTGTTTTTT

size: NA
V: TRBV14
J: TRBJ1-2
D: NA
CDR3: CASSQSLGQYGYTF
DNA: TGTGCCAGCAGCCAGAGCCTCGGACAATATGGCTACACCTTC

size: NA
V: TRBV6-2/TRBV6-3
J: TRBJ2-1
D: NA
CDR3: CASSHPVGRFYNEQFF
DNA: TGTGCCAGCAGTCATCCGGTTGGGCGTTTCTACAATGAGCAGTTCTTC

size: NA
V: TRBV7-2
J: TRBJ1-5
D: NA
CDR3: CASSSQGRMNQPQHF
DNA: TGTGCCAGCAGTTCCCAAGGACGGATGAATCAGCCCCAGCATTTT

size: NA
V: TRBV20-1
J: TRBJ1-1
D: NA
CDR3: CSARDPRVTEAFF
DNA: TGCAGTGCTAGAGACCCGAGGGTAACTGAAGCTTTCTTT

size: few
V: TRBV7-8
J: TRBJ1-2
D: TRBD1
CDR3: CASSLARTGADYGYTF
DNA: TGTGCCAGCAGCTTAGCCAGGACAGGGGCTGACTATGGCTACACCTTC

size: NA
V: TRBV5-1
J: TRBJ2-7
D: NA
CDR3: CASRPVGGIREQYF
DNA: TGCGCCAGCCGCCCTGTCGGGGGTATAAGGGAGCAGTACTTC

size: NA
V: TRBV27
J: TRBJ2-6
D: NA
CDR3: CASSSRRLSGANVLTF
DNA: TGTGCCAGCAGTTCCCGACGCCTCTCTGGGGCCAACGTCCTGACTTTC

size: few
V: TRBV20-1
J: TRBJ2-1
D: NA
CDR3: CSARVRAGGWNEQFF
DNA: TGCAGTGCTAGAGTCCGGGCCGGGGGCTGGAATGAGCAGTTCTTC

size: NA
V: TRBV7-3
J: TRBJ1-1
D: NA
CDR3: CASSLNLQGTEAFF
DNA: TGTGCCAGCAGCTTAAACCTTCAGGGAACTGAAGCTTTCTTT

size: many
V: TRBV3-1
J: TRBJ2-3
D: NA
CDR3: CASSQYGVADTQYF
DNA: TGTGCCAGCAGCCAATATGGGGTGGCAGATACGCAGTATTTT

size: few
V: TRBV20-1
J: TRBJ2-1
D: NA
CDR3: CSARAGDSYNEQFF
DNA: TGCAGTGCTAGAGCAGGGGACTCCTACAATGAGCAGTTCTTC

size: once
V: TRBV19
J: TRBJ1-2
D: NA
CDR3: CASSILPEERRGYTF
DNA: TGTGCCAGTAGTATCCTCCCTGAAGAGAGACGTGGCTACACCTTC

size: few
V: TRBV7-2
J: TRBJ1-6
D: NA
CDR3: CASSSSYNSPLHF
DNA: TGTGCCAGCAGCAGCTCCTATAATTCACCCCTCCACTTT

size: many
V: TRBV6-5
J: TRBJ1-2
D: TRBD1
CDR3: CASSADRGSFYGYTF
DNA: TGTGCCAGCAGCGCTGACAGGGGATCTTTTTATGGCTACACCTTC

size: once
V: TRBV9
J: TRBJ2-2
D: TRBD2
CDR3: CASNGLVGNTGELFF
DNA: TGTGCCAGCAACGGACTAGTAGGGAACACCGGGGAGCTGTTTTTT

size: NA
V: TRBV19
J: TRBJ1-2
D: NA
CDR3: CASTRDILYGYTF
DNA: TGTGCCAGTACCCGGGACATCCTATATGGCTACACCTTC

size: NA
V: TRBV11-3
J: TRBJ1-2
D: NA
CDR3: CASSASARRDGGYTF
DNA: TGTGCCAGCAGCGCGTCCGCTCGGCGGGATGGTGGCTACACCTTC

size: NA
V: TRBV7-7
J: TRBJ2-2
D: NA
CDR3: CASSLAPGLSTGELFF
DNA: TGTGCTAGCAGCTTAGCCCCAGGACTGAGCACCGGGGAGCTGTTTTTT

size: NA
V: TRBV3-1
J: TRBJ2-2
D: NA
CDR3: CASSLGQPGELFF
DNA: TGTGCCAGCAGCCTAGGACAGCCGGGGGAGCTGTTTTTT

size: NA
V: TRBV3-1
J: TRBJ1-1
D: NA
CDR3: CASSHGRHPTEAFF
DNA: TGTGCCAGCAGCCACGGTCGCCACCCCACTGAAGCTTTCTTT

size: NA
V: TRBV5-3
J: TRBJ2-3
D: NA
CDR3: CARGPDSTDTQYF
DNA: TGTGCCAGGGGACCTGACTCCACAGATACGCAGTATTTT

size: NA
V: TRBV29-1
J: TRBJ1-2
D: TRBD1
CDR3: CSAGPGQGRFYGYTF
DNA: TGCAGCGCTGGACCGGGACAGGGGAGATTCTATGGCTACACCTTC

size: NA
V: TRBV19
J: TRBJ1-1
D: NA
CDR3: CASSLSPTVNTKAFF
DNA: TGTGCCAGTAGTCTTTCCCCTACAGTGAACACTAAAGCTTTCTTT

size: NA
V: TRBV20-1
J: TRBJ2-1
D: TRBD2
CDR3: CSARAWTSALNEQFF
DNA: TGCAGTGCTCGAGCCTGGACTAGCGCTTTAAATGAGCAGTTCTTC

size: NA
V: TRBV12-3/TRBV12-4
J: TRBJ2-5
D: NA
CDR3: CASSPLLETQYF
DNA: TGTGCCAGCAGTCCGCTTCTGGAGACCCAGTACTTC

size: few
V: TRBV9
J: TRBJ1-1
D: NA
CDR3: CASSVVVDTEAFF
DNA: TGTGCCAGCAGCGTAGTGGTGGACACTGAAGCTTTCTTT

size: many
V: TRBV6-4
J: TRBJ2-2
D: NA
CDR3: CASSGGATGELFF
DNA: TGTGCCAGCAGTGGGGGGGCCACCGGGGAGCTGTTTTTT

size: NA
V: TRBV3-1
J: TRBJ1-2
D: TRBD1
CDR3: CAGSHLRQGDGYTF
DNA: TGTGCCGGCAGCCACCTACGACAGGGGGATGGCTACACCTTC

size: few
V: TRBV12-3/TRBV12-4
J: TRBJ1-2
D: TRBD1
CDR3: CASSPRQGGKYGYTF
DNA: TGTGCCAGCAGTCCCCGACAGGGAGGAAAGTATGGCTACACCTTC

size: few
V: TRBV29-1
J: TRBJ1-1
D: NA
CDR3: CSVGMGRSNTEAFF
DNA: TGCAGCGTTGGTATGGGAAGGTCGAACACTGAAGCTTTCTTT

size: few
V: TRBV12-3/TRBV12-4
J: TRBJ2-1
D: TRBD2
CDR3: CASSLAGQRGDNEQFF
DNA: TGTGCCAGCAGTTTAGCGGGGCAGCGGGGAGACAATGAGCAGTTCTTC

size: NA
V: TRBV10-3
J: TRBJ2-2
D: NA
CDR3: CAIPEGGGAGELFF
DNA: TGTGCCATCCCTGAAGGGGGGGGAGCCGGGGAGCTGTTTTTT

size: few
V: TRBV20-1
J: TRBJ1-3
D: NA
CDR3: CSARETDSVSGNTIYF
DNA: TGCAGTGCTAGAGAGACAGACAGTGTCTCTGGAAACACCATATATTTT

size: NA
V: TRBV29-1
J: TRBJ2-7
D: NA
CDR3: CSLLASYEQYF
DNA: TGCAGCTTACTAGCCTCCTACGAGCAGTACTTC

size: NA
V: TRBV6-2/TRBV6-3
J: TRBJ2-7
D: NA
CDR3: CASRLSPYEQYF
DNA: TGTGCCAGCAGACTAAGTCCGTACGAGCAGTACTTC